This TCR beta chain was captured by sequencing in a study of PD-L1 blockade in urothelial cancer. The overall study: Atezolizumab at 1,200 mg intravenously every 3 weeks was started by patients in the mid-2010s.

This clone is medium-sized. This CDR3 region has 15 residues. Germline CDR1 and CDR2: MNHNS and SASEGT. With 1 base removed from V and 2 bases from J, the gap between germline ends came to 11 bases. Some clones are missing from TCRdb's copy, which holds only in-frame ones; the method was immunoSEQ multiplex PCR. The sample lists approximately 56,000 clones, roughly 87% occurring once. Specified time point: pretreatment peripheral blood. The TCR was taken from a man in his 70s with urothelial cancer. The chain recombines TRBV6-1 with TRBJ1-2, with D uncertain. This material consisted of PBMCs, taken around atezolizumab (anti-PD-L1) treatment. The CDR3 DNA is TGTGCCAGCAGTGAAGGAACCGACGGGAACTATGGCTACACCTTC. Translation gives CASSEGTDGNYGYTF.